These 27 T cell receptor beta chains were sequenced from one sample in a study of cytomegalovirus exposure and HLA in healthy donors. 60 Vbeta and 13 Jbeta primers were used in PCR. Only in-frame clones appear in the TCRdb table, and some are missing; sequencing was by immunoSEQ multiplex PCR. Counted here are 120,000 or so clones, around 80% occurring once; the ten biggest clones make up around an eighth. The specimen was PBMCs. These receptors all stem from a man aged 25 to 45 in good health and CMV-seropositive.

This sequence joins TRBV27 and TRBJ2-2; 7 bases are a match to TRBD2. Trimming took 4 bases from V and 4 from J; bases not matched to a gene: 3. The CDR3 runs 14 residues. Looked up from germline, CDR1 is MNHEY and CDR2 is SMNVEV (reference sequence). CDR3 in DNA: TGTGCCAGCAGTTATGGGGGGGGCACCGGGGAGCTGTTTTTT. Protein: CASSYGGGTGELFF.

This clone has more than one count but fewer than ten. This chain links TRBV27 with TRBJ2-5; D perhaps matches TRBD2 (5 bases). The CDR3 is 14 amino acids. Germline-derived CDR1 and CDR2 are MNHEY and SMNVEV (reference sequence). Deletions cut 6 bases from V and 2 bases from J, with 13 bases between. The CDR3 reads CASSVAGNQETQYF. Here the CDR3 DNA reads TGTGCCAGCAGCGTCGCGGGTAATCAAGAGACCCAGTACTTC.

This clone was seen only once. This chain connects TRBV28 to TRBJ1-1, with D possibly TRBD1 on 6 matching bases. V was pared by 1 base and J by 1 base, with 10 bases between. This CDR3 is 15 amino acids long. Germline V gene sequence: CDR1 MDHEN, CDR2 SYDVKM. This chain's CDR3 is CASSLLGQPNTEAFF. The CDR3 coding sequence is TGTGCCAGCAGTTTATTAGGACAGCCGAACACTGAAGCTTTCTTT. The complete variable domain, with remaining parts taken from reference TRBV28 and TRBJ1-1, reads DVKVTQSSRYLVKRTGEKVFLECVQDMDHENMFWYRQDPGLGLRLIYFSYDVKMKEKGDIPEGYSVSREKKERFSLILESASTNQTSMYLCASSLLGQPNTEAFFGQGTRLTVV.

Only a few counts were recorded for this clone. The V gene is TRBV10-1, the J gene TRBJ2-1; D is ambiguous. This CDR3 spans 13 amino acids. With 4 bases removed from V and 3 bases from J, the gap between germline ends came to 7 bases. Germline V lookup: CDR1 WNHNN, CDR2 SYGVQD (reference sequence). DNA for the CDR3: TGCGCCAGCAGTGCCCAGAACTACAATGAGCAGTTCTTC. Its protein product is CASSAQNYNEQFF.

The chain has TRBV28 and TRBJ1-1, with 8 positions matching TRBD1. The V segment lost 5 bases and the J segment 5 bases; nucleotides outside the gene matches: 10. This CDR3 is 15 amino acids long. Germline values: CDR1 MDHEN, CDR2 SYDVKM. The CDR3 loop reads CASSPRTGWGTEAFF. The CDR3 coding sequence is TGTGCCAGCAGTCCCCGGACAGGGTGGGGGACTGAAGCTTTCTTT.

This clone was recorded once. The DNA of the CDR3 is TGTGCCACCAGCAGATTCCGACAGGGTGGGAACACTGAAGCTTTCTTT. Its translation is CATSRFRQGGNTEAFF. The chain couples TRBV15 to TRBJ1-1, with TRBD1 matching over 7 bases. Germline loops: CDR1 LNHNV, CDR2 YYDKDF (reference sequence). The CDR3 has 16 residues. Unmatched junction bases numbered 7, after V lost 2 bases and J lost 1 base. The variable domain in full, with the rest retrieved from reference TRBV15 and TRBJ1-1, is DAMVIQNPRYQVTQFGKPVTLSCSQTLNHNVMYWYQQKSSQAPKLLFHYYDKDFNNEADTPDNFQSRRPNTSFCFLDIRSPGLGDTAMYLCATSRFRQGGNTEAFFGQGTRLTVV.

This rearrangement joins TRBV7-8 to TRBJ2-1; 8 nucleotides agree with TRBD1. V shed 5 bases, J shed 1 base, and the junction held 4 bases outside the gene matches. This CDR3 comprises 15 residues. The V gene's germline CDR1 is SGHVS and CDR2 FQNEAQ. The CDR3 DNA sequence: TGTGCCAGCAGCCCTGACAGGGGTTCCTACAATGAGCAGTTCTTC. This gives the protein CASSPDRGSYNEQFF. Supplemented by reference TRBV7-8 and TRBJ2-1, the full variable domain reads GAGVSQSPRYKVAKRGQDVALRCDPISGHVSLFWYQQALGQGPEFLTYFQNEAQLDKSGLPSDRFFAERPEGSVSTLKIQRTQQEDSAVYLCASSPDRGSYNEQFFGPGTRLTVL.

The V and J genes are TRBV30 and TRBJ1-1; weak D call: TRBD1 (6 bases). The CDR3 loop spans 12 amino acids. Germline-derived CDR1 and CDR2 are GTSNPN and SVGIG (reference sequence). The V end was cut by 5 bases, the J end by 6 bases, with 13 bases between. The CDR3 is CAWVQGSAEAFF. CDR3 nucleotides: TGTGCCTGGGTCCAGGGGTCAGCTGAAGCTTTCTTT.

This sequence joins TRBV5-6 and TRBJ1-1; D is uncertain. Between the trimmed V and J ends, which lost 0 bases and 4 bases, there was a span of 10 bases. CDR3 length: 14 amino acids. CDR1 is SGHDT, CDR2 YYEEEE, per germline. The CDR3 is CASSLGRRGTEAFF. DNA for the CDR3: TGTGCCAGCAGCTTGGGCAGGCGGGGCACTGAAGCTTTCTTT.

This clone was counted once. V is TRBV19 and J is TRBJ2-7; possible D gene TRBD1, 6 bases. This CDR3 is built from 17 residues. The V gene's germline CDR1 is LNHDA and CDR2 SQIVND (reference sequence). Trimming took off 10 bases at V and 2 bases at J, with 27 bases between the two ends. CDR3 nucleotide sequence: TGTGCCACTAGCCTAGGGTGGGACACCGGACTCACCTACGAGCAGTACTTC. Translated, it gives CATSLGWDTGLTYEQYF.

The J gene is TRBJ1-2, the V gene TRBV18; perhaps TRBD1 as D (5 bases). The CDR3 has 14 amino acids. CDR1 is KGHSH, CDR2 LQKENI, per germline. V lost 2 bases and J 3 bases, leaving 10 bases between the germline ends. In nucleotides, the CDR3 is TGTGCCAGCTCACCAGGGGCCAGATACTATGGCTACACCTTC. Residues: CASSPGARYYGYTF.

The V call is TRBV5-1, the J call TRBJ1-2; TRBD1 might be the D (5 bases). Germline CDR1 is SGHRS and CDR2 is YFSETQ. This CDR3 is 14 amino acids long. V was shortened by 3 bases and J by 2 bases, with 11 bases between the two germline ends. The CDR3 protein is CASSSQGVNYGYTF. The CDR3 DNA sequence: TGCGCCAGCAGCTCCCAGGGTGTGAACTATGGCTACACCTTC.

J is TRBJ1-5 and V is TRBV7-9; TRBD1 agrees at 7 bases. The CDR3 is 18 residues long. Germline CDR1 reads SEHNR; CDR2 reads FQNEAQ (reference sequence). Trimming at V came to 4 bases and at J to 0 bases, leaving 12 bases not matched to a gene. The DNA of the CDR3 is TGTGCCAGCAGCTCGGAGGGGGCCTTACCGTATAGCAATCAGCCCCAGCATTTT. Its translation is CASSSEGALPYSNQPQHF.

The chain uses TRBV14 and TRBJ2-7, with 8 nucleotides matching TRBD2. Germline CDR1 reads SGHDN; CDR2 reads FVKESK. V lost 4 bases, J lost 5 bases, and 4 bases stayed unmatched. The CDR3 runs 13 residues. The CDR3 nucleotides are TGTGCCAGCAGCCCCGGGGGGGCCCACGAGCAGTACTTC. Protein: CASSPGGAHEQYF.

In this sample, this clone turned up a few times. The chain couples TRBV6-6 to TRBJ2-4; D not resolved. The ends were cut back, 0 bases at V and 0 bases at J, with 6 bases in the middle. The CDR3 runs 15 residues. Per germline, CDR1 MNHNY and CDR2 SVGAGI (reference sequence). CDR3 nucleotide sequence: TGTGCCAGCAGTTACTCTTCCGTAGCCAAAAACATTCAGTACTTC. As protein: CASSYSSVAKNIQYF.

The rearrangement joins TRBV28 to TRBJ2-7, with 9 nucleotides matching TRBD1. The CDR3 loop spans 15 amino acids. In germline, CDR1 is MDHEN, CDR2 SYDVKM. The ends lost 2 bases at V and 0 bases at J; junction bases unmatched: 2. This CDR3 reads CASSLGQGSSYEQYF. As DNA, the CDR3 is TGTGCCAGCAGTTTAGGACAGGGGAGCTCCTACGAGCAGTACTTC.

The CDR3 here is CASSDVGGENIQYF. CDR3 DNA: TGCGCCAGCAGCGACGTCGGGGGGGAAAACATTCAGTACTTC. V is TRBV4-3 and J is TRBJ2-4; TRBD2 matches at 8 bases. V was pared by 5 bases and J by 5 bases, with 5 bases of the junction left unmatched. The CDR3 spans 14 residues. CDR1 LGHNA and CDR2 YSLEER come from the germline V gene.

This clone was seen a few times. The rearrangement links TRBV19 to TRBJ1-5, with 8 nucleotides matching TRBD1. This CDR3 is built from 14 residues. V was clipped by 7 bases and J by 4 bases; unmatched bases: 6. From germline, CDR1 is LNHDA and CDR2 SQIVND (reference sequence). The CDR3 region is CASTPTGENQPQHF. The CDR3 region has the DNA TGTGCCAGTACCCCGACAGGGGAGAATCAGCCCCAGCATTTT.

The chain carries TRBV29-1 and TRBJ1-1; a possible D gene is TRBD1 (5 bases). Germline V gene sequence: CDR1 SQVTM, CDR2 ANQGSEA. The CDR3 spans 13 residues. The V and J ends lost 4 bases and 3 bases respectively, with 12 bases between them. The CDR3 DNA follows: TGCAGCGTTGCGGGGGGTTTGGACACTGAAGCTTTCTTT. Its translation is CSVAGGLDTEAFF.

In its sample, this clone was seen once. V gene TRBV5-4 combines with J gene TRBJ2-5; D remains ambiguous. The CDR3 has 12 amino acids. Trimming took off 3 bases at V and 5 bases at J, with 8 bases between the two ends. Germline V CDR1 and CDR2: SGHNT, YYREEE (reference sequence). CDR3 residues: CASSSSGETQYF. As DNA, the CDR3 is TGTGCCAGCAGCTCGTCCGGGGAGACCCAGTACTTC.

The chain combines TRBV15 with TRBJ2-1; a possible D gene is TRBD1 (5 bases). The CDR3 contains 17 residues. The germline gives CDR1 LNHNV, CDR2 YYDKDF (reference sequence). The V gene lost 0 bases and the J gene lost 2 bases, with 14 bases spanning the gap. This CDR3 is CATSREARRVTYNEQFF. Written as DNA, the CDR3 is TGTGCCACCAGCAGAGAGGCACGCAGGGTTACCTACAATGAGCAGTTCTTC.

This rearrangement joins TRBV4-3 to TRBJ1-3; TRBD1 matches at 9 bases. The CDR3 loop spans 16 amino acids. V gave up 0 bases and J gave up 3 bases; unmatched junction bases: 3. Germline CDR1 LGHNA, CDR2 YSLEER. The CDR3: CASSQDGTGFGNTIYF. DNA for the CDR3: TGCGCCAGCAGCCAAGACGGGACAGGGTTTGGAAACACCATATATTTT.

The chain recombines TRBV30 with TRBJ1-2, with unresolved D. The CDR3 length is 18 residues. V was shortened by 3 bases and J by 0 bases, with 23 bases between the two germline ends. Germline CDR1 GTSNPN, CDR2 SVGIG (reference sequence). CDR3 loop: CAWRSWSAGPFPNYGYTF. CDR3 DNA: TGTGCCTGGAGATCGTGGTCGGCAGGCCCCTTTCCTAACTATGGCTACACCTTC.

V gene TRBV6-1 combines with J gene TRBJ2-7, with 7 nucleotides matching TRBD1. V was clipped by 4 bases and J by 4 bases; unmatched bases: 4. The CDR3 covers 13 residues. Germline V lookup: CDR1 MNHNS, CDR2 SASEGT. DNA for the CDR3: TGTGCCAGCAGTGGGACAGGACCTTACGAGCAGTACTTC. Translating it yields CASSGTGPYEQYF.

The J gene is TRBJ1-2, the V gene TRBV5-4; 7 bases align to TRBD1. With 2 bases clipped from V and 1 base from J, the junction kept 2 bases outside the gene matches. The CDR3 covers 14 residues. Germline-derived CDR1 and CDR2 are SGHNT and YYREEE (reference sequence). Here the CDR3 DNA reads TGTGCCAGCAGCTTAGGGGGCAGTAACTATGGCTACACCTTC. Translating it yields CASSLGGSNYGYTF.

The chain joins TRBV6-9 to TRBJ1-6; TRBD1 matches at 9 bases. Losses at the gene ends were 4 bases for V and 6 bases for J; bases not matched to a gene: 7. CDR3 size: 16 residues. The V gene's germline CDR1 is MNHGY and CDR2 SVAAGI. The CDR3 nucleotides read TGTGCCAGCAGTTCGTACCGGGACAGGGTTAATTCACCCCTCCACTTT. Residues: CASSSYRDRVNSPLHF.

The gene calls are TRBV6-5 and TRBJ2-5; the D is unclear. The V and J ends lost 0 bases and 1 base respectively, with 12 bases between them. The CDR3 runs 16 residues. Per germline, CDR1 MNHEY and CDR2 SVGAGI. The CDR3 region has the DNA TGTGCCAGCAGTTACTCGGCAGTCTCCGTCCAAGAGACCCAGTACTTC. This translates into CASSYSAVSVQETQYF.